This is a list of T cell receptor beta chains from one sample in a study of blood T cell repertoires in COVID-19. Assay: immunoSEQ multiplex PCR; the TCRdb copy retains only in-frame clones and omits some. The table includes 130,000 to 150,000 clones, over 70% detected once. Sequencing was performed on peripheral blood. The receptor set was obtained from a woman in her fifties or sixties with acute or convalescent COVID-19. The CDR3 runs from the conserved cysteine through the conserved F or W. A D gene is named only where the DNA matches it firmly. Only part of the rows carry a size: once, few, many, or a class if the clone is expanded.

d_gene: -; j_gene: TRBJ2-7; v_gene: TRBV11-3; abundance: -; CDR3nt: TGTGCCAGCAGTAGGGGCGGGGATTACTACGAGCAGTACTTC; CDR3aa: CASSRGGDYYEQYF
d_gene: TRBD2; j_gene: TRBJ2-2; v_gene: TRBV5-1; abundance: -; CDR3nt: TGCGCCAGCACAGGCGGGGGTCTTCTCACCGGGGAGCTGTTTTTT; CDR3aa: CASTGGGLLTGELFF
d_gene: -; j_gene: TRBJ1-5; v_gene: TRBV7-8; abundance: once; CDR3nt: TGTGCCAGCAGCCCATTAGGGCAGGGGATGGGGCCCCAGCATTTT; CDR3aa: CASSPLGQGMGPQHF
d_gene: -; j_gene: TRBJ2-5; v_gene: TRBV4-1; abundance: -; CDR3nt: TGCGCCAGCAGCCCAGACAGCGGTCAAGAGGAGACCCAGTACTTC; CDR3aa: CASSPDSGQEETQYF
d_gene: -; j_gene: TRBJ1-2; v_gene: TRBV28; abundance: -; CDR3nt: TGTGCCAGCAGTTTAGAGGGATATGGCTACACCTTC; CDR3aa: CASSLEGYGYTF
d_gene: -; j_gene: TRBJ2-1; v_gene: TRBV7-8; abundance: -; CDR3nt: TGTGCCAGCAGCTATCGAGAGACTTACAATGAGCAGTTCTTC; CDR3aa: CASSYRETYNEQFF
d_gene: -; j_gene: TRBJ2-7; v_gene: TRBV27; abundance: -; CDR3nt: TGTGCCAGCAGTTTATGGCAGAACTACGAGCAGTACTTC; CDR3aa: CASSLWQNYEQYF
d_gene: -; j_gene: TRBJ2-1; v_gene: TRBV18; abundance: -; CDR3nt: TGTGCCAGCTCACCTCGGAGCTCCTACAATGAGCAGTTCTTC; CDR3aa: CASSPRSSYNEQFF
d_gene: TRBD2; j_gene: TRBJ2-1; v_gene: TRBV5-1; abundance: once; CDR3nt: TGCGCCAGTCTCCTGGGGGAGGGAGGGTACAATGAGCAGTTCTTC; CDR3aa: CASLLGEGGYNEQFF
d_gene: TRBD1; j_gene: TRBJ1-5; v_gene: TRBV27; abundance: -; CDR3nt: TGTGCCAGCAGTTACAGGGGGGATCAGCCCCAGCATTTT; CDR3aa: CASSYRGDQPQHF
d_gene: TRBD1; j_gene: TRBJ2-5; v_gene: TRBV18; abundance: -; CDR3nt: TGTGCCAGCTCTCCCCGGACAGGGGGCTTAGAGACCCAGTACTTC; CDR3aa: CASSPRTGGLETQYF
d_gene: -; j_gene: TRBJ1-1; v_gene: TRBV6-2/TRBV6-3; abundance: -; CDR3nt: TGTGCCAGCAGTTATTTTTGGGCTAGCGGGCTGAACACTGAAGCTTTCTTT; CDR3aa: CASSYFWASGLNTEAFF
d_gene: -; j_gene: TRBJ2-3; v_gene: TRBV11-2; abundance: -; CDR3nt: TGTGCCAGCAGCTTTGGCCATACGCAGTATTTT; CDR3aa: CASSFGHTQYF
d_gene: -; j_gene: TRBJ2-3; v_gene: TRBV7-6; abundance: once; CDR3nt: TGTGCCAGCAGCTTAGGAGGAGCCGGCACAGATACGCAGTATTTT; CDR3aa: CASSLGGAGTDTQYF
d_gene: TRBD1; j_gene: TRBJ2-7; v_gene: TRBV18; abundance: -; CDR3nt: TGTGCCAGCTCACCAGCGACAGGGAAATCTTCCTACGAGCAGTACTTC; CDR3aa: CASSPATGKSSYEQYF
d_gene: -; j_gene: TRBJ1-4; v_gene: TRBV10-3; abundance: few; CDR3nt: TGTGCCATCAGTGAGTCGAGAGCCCCACGGGGAGATGAAAAACTGTTTTTT; CDR3aa: CAISESRAPRGDEKLFF
d_gene: -; j_gene: TRBJ1-2; v_gene: TRBV25-1; abundance: -; CDR3nt: TGTGCCACCTCAGAGCAGGACATCTATGGCTACACCTTC; CDR3aa: CATSEQDIYGYTF
d_gene: -; j_gene: TRBJ2-7; v_gene: TRBV3-1/TRBV3-2; abundance: few; CDR3nt: TGTGCCAGCAGCCAAGACAGGGAGGTTTCCGAGCAGTACTTC; CDR3aa: CASSQDREVSEQYF
d_gene: -; j_gene: TRBJ2-2; v_gene: TRBV30; abundance: -; CDR3nt: TGTGCCTGGAACCTGCCCGCGAGAGGGGAGCTGTTTTTT; CDR3aa: CAWNLPARGELFF
d_gene: -; j_gene: TRBJ1-1; v_gene: TRBV9; abundance: -; CDR3nt: TGTGCCAGCAGCGTAGGGGGACAGAACACTGAAGCTTTCTTT; CDR3aa: CASSVGGQNTEAFF
d_gene: TRBD1; j_gene: TRBJ2-7; v_gene: TRBV5-1; abundance: few; CDR3nt: TGCGCCAGCAGACCGGGACAGGACCTCTACGAGCAGTACTTC; CDR3aa: CASRPGQDLYEQYF
d_gene: -; j_gene: TRBJ1-5; v_gene: TRBV9; abundance: -; CDR3nt: TGTGCCAGCAGCCCTGACAGGCATCAGCCCCAGCATTTT; CDR3aa: CASSPDRHQPQHF
d_gene: TRBD1; j_gene: TRBJ2-7; v_gene: TRBV6-5; abundance: many; CDR3nt: TGTGCCAGCGGAAGGGGACAGGAATACGAGCAGTACTTC; CDR3aa: CASGRGQEYEQYF
d_gene: -; j_gene: TRBJ2-7; v_gene: TRBV27; abundance: -; CDR3nt: TGTGCCAGCAGTAGCGGGCGAAGCTCCTACGAGCAGTACTTC; CDR3aa: CASSSGRSSYEQYF
d_gene: -; j_gene: TRBJ1-2; v_gene: TRBV18; abundance: once; CDR3nt: TGTGCCAGCTCACCCCAGGAGGGCTACAGCTATGGCTACACCTTC; CDR3aa: CASSPQEGYSYGYTF